This passage covers 16 T cell receptor beta chains from one sample sequenced in a study of blood T cell repertoires in COVID-19. The repertoire was sequenced with immunoSEQ multiplex PCR; TCRdb's copy has only in-frame clones and lacks some. The data hold 150,000 to 200,000 clones, with around 79% observed a single time. The sequencing sample was made of peripheral blood. The receptors were sampled from a woman in her 70s with acute or convalescent COVID-19.

This rearrangement joins TRBV5-1 to TRBJ1-6; D is perhaps TRBD1 (5 bases). Germline loops: CDR1 SGHRS, CDR2 YFSETQ. Between the trimmed V and J ends, which lost 4 bases and 7 bases, there was a span of 15 bases. The CDR3 runs to 15 residues. CDR3 bases: TGCGCCAGCAGCCAAGATATGGACACGAATTCACCCCTCCACTTT. The encoded protein is CASSQDMDTNSPLHF.

The V call is TRBV6-2 or TRBV6-3, the J call TRBJ2-7, with TRBD1 identical over 8 bases. Germline CDR1 reads MNHEY; CDR2 reads SVGEGT. V was clipped by 6 bases and J by 3 bases; unmatched bases: 10. This CDR3 spans 15 amino acids. This chain's CDR3 is CASSMDRVGLYEQYF. Written as DNA, the CDR3 is TGTGCCAGCAGCATGGACAGGGTAGGTCTCTACGAGCAGTACTTC.

The rearrangement joins TRBV19 to TRBJ2-2; 8 bases map to TRBD1. There are 16 residues in the CDR3. V lost 4 bases to trimming and J lost 3 bases; unmatched junction nucleotides: 7. Germline CDR1 is LNHDA and CDR2 is SQIVND (reference sequence). The CDR3 loop is CASSSQGAVDTGELFF. In DNA, the CDR3 is TGTGCCAGTAGTAGTCAGGGGGCCGTGGACACCGGGGAGCTGTTTTTT.

J is TRBJ2-5 and V is TRBV2; tentative D call: TRBD2 (5 bases). This CDR3 spans 14 amino acids. The germline CDR1 and CDR2 sequences are SNHLY and FYNNEI. Trimming shortened V by 1 base and J by 4 bases, and 10 bases separated the two germline ends. The CDR3, as DNA: TGTGCCAGCAGTGAAGGGGTGGGAGTAGAGACCCAGTACTTC. It specifies CASSEGVGVETQYF.

V gene TRBV4-2 combines with J gene TRBJ2-1; TRBD2 matches at 10 bases. After removal of 3 bases from V and 8 bases from J, the junction contained 4 bases not matched to a gene. This CDR3 comprises 14 residues. CDR1 is LGHNA, CDR2 YNFKEQ, per germline. The CDR3 loop is CASSQRAGGDEQFF. CDR3 coding DNA: TGTGCCAGCAGCCAGAGAGCGGGAGGGGATGAGCAGTTCTTC.

The table lists this clone with a few counts. The chain recombines TRBV6-5 with TRBJ1-6; D gene unclear. Germline assignment: CDR1 MNHEY and CDR2 SVGAGI. The CDR3 totals 13 residues. Trimming removed 5 bases at V and 8 bases at J, with 10 bases between. The CDR3 loop reads CASSPDRDSPLHF. In DNA form, the CDR3 reads TGTGCCAGCAGTCCTGACCGGGATTCACCCCTCCACTTT.

The chain joins TRBV6-5 to TRBJ2-2; D uncertain. CDR3 size: 12 residues. V was cut by 6 bases and J by 1 base, with 3 bases left in between. The germline CDR1 and CDR2 sequences are MNHEY and SVGAGI. CDR3 sequence: CASSRNTGELFF. The CDR3 DNA is TGTGCCAGCAGCCGGAACACCGGGGAGCTGTTTTTT.

The chain couples TRBV18 to TRBJ2-5; D may be TRBD1 (6 bases). Trimming pared 2 bases from V and 5 bases from J, leaving 9 bases between. The length of the CDR3 is 13 residues. Germline lookup yields CDR1 KGHSH and CDR2 LQKENI. The CDR3: CASSPSTGETQYF. CDR3 sequence (DNA): TGTGCCAGCTCACCAAGCACAGGGGAGACCCAGTACTTC.

As DNA, the CDR3 is TGTGCCAGCAGCCCCCCTGGGCATGAGCAGTTCTTC. Protein sequence: CASSPPGHEQFF. The chain combines TRBV27 with TRBJ2-1; no clear D. CDR3 length: 12 amino acids. Germline CDR1 and CDR2: MNHEY and SMNVEV (reference sequence). Trimming cost V 6 bases and J 8 bases, with 11 bases left between them.

This clone came up a few times. Relative to the germline gene, one junction end is altered; a read error may explain this. The chain combines TRBV18 with TRBJ2-7; possibly TRBD2 for D (9 bases). CDR1 is KGHSH, CDR2 LQKENI, per germline. The CDR3 is made up of 13 amino acids. The DNA for the CDR3 is TGTGCCAGCTCACCAGCGGGGGGGGACAGGCGTTTCTTC. As protein: CASSPAGGDRRFF.

The J gene is TRBJ1-1, the V gene TRBV6-5, with unresolved D. Deletions cut 7 bases from V and 5 bases from J, with 20 bases between. Germline CDR1 MNHEY, CDR2 SVGAGI. This CDR3 is built from 15 residues. Here the CDR3 reads CASTPEEVLGTEAFF. The CDR3 DNA reads as TGTGCCAGCACCCCCGAGGAGGTTCTTGGGACTGAAGCTTTCTTT.

The chain carries TRBV4-1 and TRBJ1-1; 8 bases agree with TRBD1. This CDR3 contains 13 residues. The junction had 4 bases not matched to a gene; V was cut back by 3 bases and J by 7 bases. CDR1 MGHRA and CDR2 YSYEKL come from the germline V gene. This CDR3 is CASSHEGTGEAFF. CDR3 coding DNA: TGCGCCAGCAGCCACGAGGGGACAGGTGAAGCTTTCTTT.

The CDR3 region is CASKLTGGNYGYTF. The CDR3 region has the DNA TGTGCCAGCAAGTTGACAGGGGGGAACTATGGCTACACCTTC. V and J are TRBV6-5 and TRBJ1-2; the match to TRBD1 covers 9 bases. CDR1 and CDR2 from the germline V gene are MNHEY and SVGAGI. V gave up 7 bases and J gave up 2 bases; unmatched junction bases: 5. The CDR3 is 14 amino acids.

V usage is TRBV5-8 and J usage is TRBJ1-4, with TRBD1 matching 8 bases. The CDR3 extends over 15 amino acids. Germline loops: CDR1 SGHTS, CDR2 YDEGEE. The V and J ends lost 5 bases and 5 bases, in that order; junction bases with no gene match: 8. CDR3 sequence reads: CASRRLGQGNEKLFF. The CDR3 coding sequence is TGTGCCAGCAGGCGCCTCGGACAGGGAAATGAAAAACTGTTTTTT.

This clone was counted only a few times. The rearrangement uses TRBV27 and TRBJ1-5; D not resolved. The germline gives CDR1 MNHEY, CDR2 SMNVEV (reference sequence). The CDR3 extends over 15 amino acids. Trimming took off 8 bases at V and 3 bases at J, with 17 bases between the two ends. The CDR3 nucleotides are TGTGCCAGCGGCGCCGGGAATGCGTTCAATCAGCCCCAGCATTTT. Its translation is CASGAGNAFNQPQHF.

This chain connects TRBV19 to TRBJ1-4, with unresolved D. Between the trimmed V and J ends, which lost 5 bases and 4 bases, there was a span of 17 bases. The CDR3 loop spans 16 amino acids. Germline V gene sequence: CDR1 LNHDA, CDR2 SQIVND (reference sequence). The DNA for the CDR3 is TGTGCCAGTAGTCTACACCGACGGACTTATAATGAAAAACTGTTTTTT. It specifies CASSLHRRTYNEKLFF. Full variable domain (outside the CDR3, taken from reference TRBV19 and TRBJ1-4): DGGITQSPKYLFRKEGQNVTLSCEQNLNHDAMYWYRQDPGQGLRLIYYSQIVNDFQKGDIAEGYSVSREKKESFPLTVTSAQKNPTAFYLCASSLHRRTYNEKLFFGSGTQLSVL.